This record concerns one T cell receptor beta chain sequence. As yet, its antigen is unknown. Before sequencing, viral peptide pools were used by the ViraFEST assay to expand antigen-specific CD4+ T cells. Culture proceeded for 9 to 11 days, and CD4+ T cells were then isolated. Subjects were given two BNT162b2 or mRNA-1273 vaccine doses. Each vaccine recipient was nucleocapsid antibody negative and had no prior SARS-CoV-2 infection. Half of the medium was exchanged for IL-2 medium on both days 3 and 7. This table comes from immunoSEQ multiplex PCR, and its TCRdb copy is limited to in-frame clones, with some not included. Here the sample spans tens of thousands of clones, roughly 81% being singletons. These data are taken from a study of vaccination effects on CD4 cells after COVID-19. V dropped 3 bases and J dropped 8 bases, with 16 bases sitting between them. CDR3 length equals 15 residues. Germline V gene sequence: CDR1 MDHEN, CDR2 SYDVKM.

The sequence was obtained from a human donor who received a COVID-19 vaccine. This rearrangement joins TRBV28 to TRBJ2-2; possible D gene TRBD2, 7 bases. Sequences were derived from CD4+ T cells from PBMCs cultured with HCoV-229E spike peptides, sampled after COVID-19 vaccination. CDR3 sequence reads: CASSFGGQGMGELFF. CDR3 in DNA: TGTGCCAGCAGTTTCGGGGGGCAAGGAATGGGGGAGCTGTTTTTT.